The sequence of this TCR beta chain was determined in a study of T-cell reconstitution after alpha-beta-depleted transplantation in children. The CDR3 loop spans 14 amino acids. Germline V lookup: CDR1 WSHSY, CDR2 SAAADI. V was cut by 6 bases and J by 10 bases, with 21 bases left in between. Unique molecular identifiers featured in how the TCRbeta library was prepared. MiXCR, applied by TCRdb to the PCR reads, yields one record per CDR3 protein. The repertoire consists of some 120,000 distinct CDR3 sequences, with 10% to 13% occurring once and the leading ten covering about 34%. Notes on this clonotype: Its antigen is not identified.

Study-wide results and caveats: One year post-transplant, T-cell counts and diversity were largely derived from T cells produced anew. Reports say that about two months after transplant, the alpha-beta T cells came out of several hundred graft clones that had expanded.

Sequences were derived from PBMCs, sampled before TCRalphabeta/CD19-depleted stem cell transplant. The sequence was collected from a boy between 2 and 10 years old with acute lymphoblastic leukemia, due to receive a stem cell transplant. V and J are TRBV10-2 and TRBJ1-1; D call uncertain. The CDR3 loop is CASRLTKDGGGAFF. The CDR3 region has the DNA TGCGCCAGCAGACTCACTAAGGACGGCGGTGGAGCTTTCTTT.